A selection of T cell receptor beta chains follows, all from one sample in a study of T cell changes during pregnancy in multiple sclerosis. The table came from immunoSEQ multiplex PCR; TCRdb's copy has only in-frame clones and leaves some out. The table records some 100,000 clones, around 93% of them present only once. The specimen comprised peripheral blood, sampled before pregnancy. These receptors came from a female donor with multiple sclerosis, enrolled in a pregnancy study. Each CDR3 is given with its conserved first and last residue. Fields, in order: D gene, V gene, CDR3 length, CDR3 protein. The D gene is left open where the match is weak.

d_gene: NA
v_gene: TRBV5-6
len: 15
CDR3aa: CASSSDSYWAYEQYF

d_gene: TRBD1
v_gene: TRBV9
len: 15
CDR3aa: CASGSTGVPNEKLFF

d_gene: TRBD2
v_gene: TRBV5-1
len: 14
CDR3aa: CASSWGLAGDEQFF

d_gene: TRBD2
v_gene: TRBV28
len: 15
CDR3aa: CASSLTSGRQGEQYF

d_gene: NA
v_gene: TRBV5-4
len: 15
CDR3aa: CASSLAGTQSYEQYF

d_gene: NA
v_gene: TRBV6-1
len: 15
CDR3aa: CASSDGTGGWEKLFF

d_gene: TRBD2
v_gene: TRBV6-5
len: 16
CDR3aa: CASSYSLAGGFYEQYF

d_gene: TRBD1
v_gene: TRBV6-5
len: 14
CDR3aa: CASRSGTALEKLFF

d_gene: NA
v_gene: TRBV9
len: 15
CDR3aa: CASSGSGSVAVEQYF

d_gene: NA
v_gene: TRBV6-6
len: 16
CDR3aa: CASTTTLGAGGIEAFF

d_gene: NA
v_gene: TRBV7-2
len: 18
CDR3aa: CASSLRSGQGLGNTEAFF

d_gene: TRBD1
v_gene: TRBV9
len: 12
CDR3aa: CASLDRDHGYTF

d_gene: TRBD2
v_gene: TRBV5-1
len: 15
CDR3aa: CASRDSGNFYNEQFF

d_gene: NA
v_gene: TRBV19
len: 15
CDR3aa: CASSIMGAGENEQFF

d_gene: TRBD1
v_gene: TRBV27
len: 14
CDR3aa: CASSPGGIIYEQYF

d_gene: TRBD1
v_gene: TRBV7-2
len: 15
CDR3aa: CASSASGGLSYEQYF

d_gene: TRBD1
v_gene: TRBV19
len: 15
CDR3aa: CASSTSGTGFYEQYF

d_gene: TRBD1
v_gene: TRBV14
len: 16
CDR3aa: CASSQGTGGSRTEAFF

d_gene: NA
v_gene: TRBV6-4
len: 16
CDR3aa: CASSDSVGKGTGELFF

d_gene: NA
v_gene: TRBV30
len: 13
CDR3aa: CAWSVRAAGEQYF

d_gene: TRBD2
v_gene: TRBV27
len: 15
CDR3aa: CASSSGGRVSDTQYF

d_gene: TRBD2
v_gene: TRBV18
len: 14
CDR3aa: CASSPSGGSYEQYF

d_gene: NA
v_gene: TRBV19
len: 14
CDR3aa: CASSIGGGPNEQYF

d_gene: TRBD1
v_gene: TRBV10-2
len: 13
CDR3aa: CASSEQGAFGYTF